The 19 T cell receptor beta chains reported below all come from one sample, sequenced in a study of blood T cell repertoires in COVID-19. Repertoires were generated with immunoSEQ multiplex PCR, while TCRdb's copy carries only in-frame clones and drops some. In the table there are 250,000 to 350,000 clones, 90% of which are singletons. Sequenced: PBMCs or T cells enriched from blood (not recorded which). All receptors derive from a woman aged 25 to 39 who had recovered from COVID-19.

The V call is TRBV6-2 or TRBV6-3, the J call TRBJ2-1, with 7 bases matching TRBD2. Germline assignment: CDR1 MNHEY and CDR2 SVGEGT. The CDR3 runs 14 residues. V shed 2 bases and J 13 bases; nucleotides not matched to a gene: 11. CDR3 sequence (DNA): TGTGCCAGCAGTTACCCCGCCGGAAGCGGGGAACAGTTCTTC. This encodes CASSYPAGSGEQFF.

The chain has TRBV28 and TRBJ2-7; TRBD2 aligns across 11 bases. Looked up from germline, CDR1 is MDHEN and CDR2 is SYDVKM. This CDR3 is built from 16 residues. V lost 0 bases to trimming and J lost 5 bases; unmatched junction nucleotides: 6. In nucleotides, the CDR3 is TGTGCCAGCAGTTTATGGGCCGGGACTAGCGGCAACGAGCAGTACTTC. It encodes CASSLWAGTSGNEQYF.

This clone is a singleton in its sample. Here the CDR3 DNA reads TGTGCCAGCAGCCCAGGGTTTTATGAGCAGTTCTTC. It specifies CASSPGFYEQFF. The chain combines TRBV28 with TRBJ2-1; D is possibly TRBD1 (5 bases). The germline V gene has CDR1 MDHEN and CDR2 SYDVKM. The V end lost 6 bases, the J end lost 8 bases, and 11 bases lay between the germline ends. This CDR3 is 12 amino acids long.

V gene TRBV28 combines with J gene TRBJ2-1; TRBD2 might be the D (6 bases). There are 15 residues in the CDR3. Trimming cost V 4 bases and J 3 bases, with 13 bases left between them. Germline values: CDR1 MDHEN, CDR2 SYDVKM. For the CDR3, the DNA is TGTGCCAGCAGTTCGCGGGAAGGGTACTACAATGAGCAGTTCTTC. It specifies CASSSREGYYNEQFF.

The CDR3 here is CATNRGSNYGYTF. CDR3 nucleotide sequence: TGTGCCACAAATAGGGGTAGCAACTATGGCTACACCTTC. This chain connects TRBV28 to TRBJ1-2; possible D gene TRBD1, 5 bases. CDR3 length: 13 residues. V lost 10 bases to trimming and J lost 2 bases, with 14 bases between them. Germline CDR1 MDHEN, CDR2 SYDVKM.

The chain employs TRBV4-1 and TRBJ1-2; the match to TRBD1 covers 7 bases. The junction had 7 bases not matched to a gene; V was cut back by 2 bases and J by 1 base. The CDR3 has 16 amino acids. CDR1 is MGHRA, CDR2 YSYEKL, per germline. CDR3 bases: TGCGCCAGCAGCCAAACGATCGACAGGGATAACTATGGCTACACCTTC. This gives the protein CASSQTIDRDNYGYTF.

V and J are TRBV30 and TRBJ2-1, with D perhaps TRBD1 (6 bases). The CDR3 has 12 amino acids. Trimming removed 5 bases at V and 8 bases at J, with 13 bases between. Germline CDR1 is GTSNPN and CDR2 is SVGIG (reference sequence). CDR3: CAWGRDTHEQFF. CDR3 DNA sequence: TGTGCCTGGGGCCGGGACACGCATGAGCAGTTCTTC.

This chain joins TRBV4-3 and TRBJ2-7, with D unclear. Trimming pared 0 bases from V and 0 bases from J, leaving 12 bases between. The CDR3 is 16 amino acids. CDR1 and CDR2 (germline): LGHNA, YSLEER. The CDR3 reads CASSQDLEVYSYEQYF. The CDR3 nucleotides are TGCGCCAGCAGCCAAGATCTAGAAGTATACTCCTACGAGCAGTACTTC.

The V gene is TRBV6-4, the J gene TRBJ1-2; the match to TRBD1 covers 9 bases. Unmatched junction bases numbered 7, after V lost 2 bases and J lost 6 bases. The CDR3 is made up of 15 amino acids. Germline assignment: CDR1 MRHNA and CDR2 SNTAGT. For the CDR3, the DNA is TGTGCCAGCAGTGACGACGGGGACAGGGATGATGGCTACACCTTC. It specifies CASSDDGDRDDGYTF.

The V call is TRBV7-6, the J call TRBJ2-7; 8 bases are shared with TRBD2. Germline V gives CDR1 SGHVS, CDR2 FNYEAQ. With V trimmed by 5 bases and J by 3 bases, 9 bases remained unmatched. This CDR3 contains 15 residues. CDR3: CASSPNSGKSYEQYF. In DNA form, the CDR3 reads TGTGCCAGCAGCCCTAATAGCGGGAAGAGCTACGAGCAGTACTTC.

The rearrangement joins TRBV10-2 to TRBJ2-2; 8 positions match TRBD1. This CDR3 spans 13 amino acids. The germline gives CDR1 WSHSY, CDR2 SAAADI. J gave up 5 bases and V 6 bases, and 2 bases lay outside the gene matches. Here the CDR3 DNA reads TGCGCCAGCAGGAGGACAGGGACCGGGGAGCTGTTTTTT. Its protein product is CASRRTGTGELFF.

Notes on this clone: Likely a read error: the CDR3 ends without its conserved phenylalanine or tryptophan. The DNA is left out, because the CDR3 cannot be placed on it with certainty; the CDR3 is given as TCRdb lists it. The chain has TRBV12-5 and TRBJ1-1; the table's D call TRBD1 went unverified against the DNA. A total of 11 residues make up the CDR3, ends included. Germline lookup yields CDR1 LGHNT and CDR2 FRNRAP. The CDR3 here is CASGPNPGPRG.

Worth noting for this clone: The junction shows a germline mismatch at one end, possibly a read error. The chain has TRBV4-3 and TRBJ2-1; D perhaps matches TRBD2 (5 bases). Germline lookup yields CDR1 LGHNA and CDR2 YSLEER. This CDR3 is built from 15 residues. The CDR3 nucleotides are TGCGCCAGCAGCCAAGATCCCGGGAAAGGGTCCGAGCGGTTCTTC. This encodes CASSQDPGKGSERFF.

CDR3 sequence (DNA): TGCGCCAGCAGCCGGACTACCGCTAGCACAGATACGCAGTATTTT. Translation: CASSRTTASTDTQYF. The rearrangement joins TRBV5-1 to TRBJ2-3; a possible D gene is TRBD2 (6 bases). V lost 4 bases to trimming and J lost 0 bases, with 12 bases between them. The CDR3 consists of 15 residues. CDR1 and CDR2 (germline): SGHRS, YFSETQ.

V and J are TRBV7-8 and TRBJ2-2, with 7 bases identical to TRBD2. V lost 2 bases, J lost 7 bases, and 4 bases stayed unmatched. CDR3 length: 14 residues. CDR1 SGHVS and CDR2 FQNEAQ come from the germline V gene. In nucleotides, the CDR3 is TGTGCCAGCAGCTTAATCGGGGGGTGCGGGGAGCTGTTTTTT. Protein product: CASSLIGGCGELFF.

This clone was seen more than once but under ten times. The genes are TRBV5-1 and TRBJ1-1; weak D call: TRBD1 (5 bases). Trimming removed 2 bases at V and 6 bases at J, with 20 bases between. Germline CDR1 is SGHRS and CDR2 is YFSETQ. This CDR3 region has 16 residues. The chain's CDR3 is CASSLYSDSLFSEAFF. CDR3 bases: TGCGCCAGCAGCTTATACTCCGACAGTTTGTTTTCTGAAGCTTTCTTT.

CDR3 sequence: CASAPAGRNEKLFF. The CDR3 DNA sequence: TGTGCCAGCGCGCCGGCAGGGCGGAATGAAAAACTGTTTTTT. The chain uses TRBV7-9 and TRBJ1-4; TRBD1 is a possible D gene (5 bases). The germline V gene encodes CDR1 SEHNR and CDR2 FQNEAQ (reference sequence). The CDR3 has 14 amino acids. The V end lost 8 bases, the J end lost 5 bases, and 15 bases lay between the germline ends. Full variable domain (rest looked up from reference TRBV7-9 and TRBJ1-4): DTGVSQNPRHKITKRGQNVTFRCDPISEHNRLYWYRQTLGQGPEFLTYFQNEAQLEKSRLLSDRFSAERPKGSFSTLEIQRTEQGDSAMYLCASAPAGRNEKLFFGSGTQLSVL.

This clone showed up just once. V usage is TRBV27 and J usage is TRBJ1-2; 7 positions match TRBD1. V lost 10 bases and J lost 5; bases outside the gene matches: 7. The CDR3 runs to 12 residues. The germline V gene has CDR1 MNHEY and CDR2 SMNVEV (reference sequence). The DNA of the CDR3 is TGTGCCACGAGGGACAGCAGATATGGCTACACCTTC. Translation: CATRDSRYGYTF.

This clone came up once. V is TRBV19 and J is TRBJ2-2, with TRBD1 matching 10 bases. The length of the CDR3 is 14 residues. J was trimmed by 7 bases and V by 3 bases; bases with no gene match: 2. Germline V gives CDR1 LNHDA, CDR2 SQIVND (reference sequence). CDR3: CASSIDRGRGELFF. The CDR3 nucleotides read TGTGCCAGTAGTATTGACAGGGGGCGCGGGGAGCTGTTTTTT.